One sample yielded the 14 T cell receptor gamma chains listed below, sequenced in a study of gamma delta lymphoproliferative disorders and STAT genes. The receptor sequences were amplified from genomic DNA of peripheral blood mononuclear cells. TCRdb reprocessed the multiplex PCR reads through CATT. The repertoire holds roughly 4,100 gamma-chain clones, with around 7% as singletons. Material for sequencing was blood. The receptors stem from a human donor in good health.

CDR3 in amino acids: CAGPPTGWFKIF. CDR3 nucleotide sequence: TGTGCTGGCCCCCCCACTGGTTGGTTCAAGATATTT. The V call is TRGV10, the J call TRGJP1. The J gene is not listed in TCRdb, so it was assigned here from a DNA match to germline. TRGV10 is assigned to the ORF class and has an uncertain function. The junction had 6 bases not matched to a gene; V was cut back by 13 bases and J by 3 bases. The CDR3 spans 12 residues.

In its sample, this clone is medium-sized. The CDR3: CATWYTPIFVYYKKLF. Written as DNA, the CDR3 is TGTGCCACCTGGTATACTCCCATCTTCGTTTATTATAAGAAACTCTTT. The genes are TRGV8 and TRGJ1 or TRGJ2. Matching the DNA to germline supplied the J gene, which TCRdb does not give. Germline CDR1 VENAVY, CDR2 YDSYNSRV. V shed 6 bases, J shed 3 bases, and the junction held 17 bases outside the gene matches. The length of the CDR3 is 16 residues.

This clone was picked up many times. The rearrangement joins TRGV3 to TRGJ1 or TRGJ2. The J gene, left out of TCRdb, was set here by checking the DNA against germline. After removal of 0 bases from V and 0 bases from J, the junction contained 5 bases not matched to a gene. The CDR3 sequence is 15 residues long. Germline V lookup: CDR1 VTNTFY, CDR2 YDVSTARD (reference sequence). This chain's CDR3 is CATWDRPGNYYKKLF. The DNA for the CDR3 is TGTGCCACCTGGGACAGGCCTGGGAATTATTATAAGAAACTCTTT.

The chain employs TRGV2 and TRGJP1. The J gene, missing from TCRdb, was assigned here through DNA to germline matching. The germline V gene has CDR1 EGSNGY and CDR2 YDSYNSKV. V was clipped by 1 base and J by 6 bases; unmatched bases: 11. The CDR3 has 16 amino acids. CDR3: CATWDGRKMAGWFKIF. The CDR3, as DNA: TGTGCCACCTGGGACGGCCGTAAGATGGCTGGTTGGTTCAAGATATTT.

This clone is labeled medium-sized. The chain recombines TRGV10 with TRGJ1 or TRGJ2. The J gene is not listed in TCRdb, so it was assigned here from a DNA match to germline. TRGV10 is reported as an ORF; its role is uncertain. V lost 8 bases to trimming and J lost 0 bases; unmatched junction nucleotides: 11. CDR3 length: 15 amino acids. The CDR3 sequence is CAAWDYSRNYYKKLF. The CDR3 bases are TGTGCTGCGTGGGATTATTCCCGGAATTATTATAAGAAACTCTTT.

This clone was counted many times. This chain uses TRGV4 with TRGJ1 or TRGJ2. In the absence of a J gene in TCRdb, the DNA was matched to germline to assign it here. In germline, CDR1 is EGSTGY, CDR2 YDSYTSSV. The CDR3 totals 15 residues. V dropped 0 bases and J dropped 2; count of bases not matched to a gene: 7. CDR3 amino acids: CATWDGSPDYYKKLF. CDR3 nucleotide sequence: TGTGCCACCTGGGATGGGTCCCCAGATTATTATAAGAAACTCTTT.

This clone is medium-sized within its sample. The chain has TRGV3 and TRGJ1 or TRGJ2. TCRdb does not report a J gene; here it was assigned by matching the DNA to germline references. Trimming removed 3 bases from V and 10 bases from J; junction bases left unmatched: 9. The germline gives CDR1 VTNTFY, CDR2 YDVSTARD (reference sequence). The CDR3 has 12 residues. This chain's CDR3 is CATWDLPSKKLF. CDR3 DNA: TGTGCCACCTGGGACCTACCTTCAAAGAAACTCTTT.

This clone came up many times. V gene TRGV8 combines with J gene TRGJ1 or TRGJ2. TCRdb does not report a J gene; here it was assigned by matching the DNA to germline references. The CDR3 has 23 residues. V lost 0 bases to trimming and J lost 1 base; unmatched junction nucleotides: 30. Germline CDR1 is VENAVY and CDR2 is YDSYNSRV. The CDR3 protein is CATWDRHYPTRVQTPPNYYKKLF. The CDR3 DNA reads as TGTGCCACCTGGGATAGGCACTACCCTACTAGGGTTCAAACCCCCCCAAATTATTATAAGAAACTCTTT.

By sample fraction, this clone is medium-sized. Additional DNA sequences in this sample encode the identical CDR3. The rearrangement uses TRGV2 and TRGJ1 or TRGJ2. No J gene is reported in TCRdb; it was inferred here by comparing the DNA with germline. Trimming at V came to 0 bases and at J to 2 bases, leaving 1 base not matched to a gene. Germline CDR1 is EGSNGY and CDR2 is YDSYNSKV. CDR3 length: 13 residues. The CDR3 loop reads CATWDGDYYKKLF. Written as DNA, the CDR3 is TGTGCCACCTGGGACGGGGATTATTATAAGAAACTCTTT.

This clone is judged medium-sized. The CDR3 DNA sequence: TGTGCCACCTGGGATAGGCGTTATAAGAAACTCTTT. Translation gives CATWDRRYKKLF. The chain is built from TRGV8 and TRGJ1 or TRGJ2. TCRdb lists no J gene, so it was determined here by aligning the DNA to germline. Germline V gene lookup returns CDR1 VENAVY and CDR2 YDSYNSRV. Losses at the gene ends were 0 bases for V and 6 bases for J; bases not matched to a gene: 2. CDR3 size: 12 residues.

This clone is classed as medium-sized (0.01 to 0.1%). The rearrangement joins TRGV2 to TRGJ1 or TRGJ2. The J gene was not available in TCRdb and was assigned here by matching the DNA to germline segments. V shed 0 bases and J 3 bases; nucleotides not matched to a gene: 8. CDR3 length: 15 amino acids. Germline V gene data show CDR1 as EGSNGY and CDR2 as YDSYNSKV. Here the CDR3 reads CATWDGPSGYYKKLF. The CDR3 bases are TGTGCCACCTGGGACGGGCCGTCGGGTTATTATAAGAAACTCTTT.

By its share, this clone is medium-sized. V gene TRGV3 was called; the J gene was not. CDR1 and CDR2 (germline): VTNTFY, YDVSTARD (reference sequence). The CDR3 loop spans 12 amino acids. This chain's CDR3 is CATWDRPRRGVF. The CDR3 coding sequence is TGTGCCACCTGGGACAGGCCGCGTCGAGGCGTCTTT.

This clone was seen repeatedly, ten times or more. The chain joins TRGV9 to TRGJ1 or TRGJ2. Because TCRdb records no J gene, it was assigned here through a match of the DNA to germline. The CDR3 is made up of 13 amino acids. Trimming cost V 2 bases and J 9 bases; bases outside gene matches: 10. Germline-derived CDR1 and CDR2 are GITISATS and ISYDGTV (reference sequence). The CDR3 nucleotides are TGTGCCTTGTGGGAGGCCCCTGGGAGTAAGAAACTCTTT. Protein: CALWEAPGSKKLF.

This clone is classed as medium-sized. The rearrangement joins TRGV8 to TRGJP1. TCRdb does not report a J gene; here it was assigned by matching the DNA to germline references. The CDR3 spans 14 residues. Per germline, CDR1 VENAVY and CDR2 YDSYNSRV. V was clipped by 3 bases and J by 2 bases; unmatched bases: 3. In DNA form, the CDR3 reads TGTGCCACCTGGGATCGAACCACTGGTTGGTTCAAGATATTT. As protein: CATWDRTTGWFKIF.